One and the same sample provided the 30 T cell receptor beta chains below, sequenced in a study of OX40 agonist ivuxolimab in advanced cancers. Assay used: immunoSEQ multiplex PCR; TCRdb lists only in-frame clones, some missing. The data hold about 60,000 clones, with about 89% observed a single time. The material was CD4+ or CD8+ T cells sorted from blood, obtained in a trial of the OX40 agonist ivuxolimab. The receptors were sampled from an adult with an advanced solid tumor such as melanoma, head and neck, liver or kidney cancer.

This chain joins TRBV7-2 and TRBJ1-6; 9 bases align to TRBD1. The CDR3 runs 16 residues. Germline values: CDR1 SGHTA, CDR2 FQGNSA. The V gene end was trimmed by 3 bases and the J gene end by 10 bases; junction bases not matched to a gene: 10. CDR3 loop: CASSFRKTGGGSPLHF. CDR3 nucleotides: TGTGCCAGCAGCTTCCGGAAAACAGGGGGCGGGTCACCCCTCCACTTT.

The chain combines TRBV7-9 with TRBJ2-5; D ambiguous. Germline V gene data show CDR1 as SEHNR and CDR2 as FQNEAQ (reference sequence). The CDR3 is 11 amino acids. Trimming removed 6 bases at V and 2 bases at J, with 4 bases between. This chain's CDR3 is CASSPQETQYF. The CDR3 DNA sequence: TGTGCCAGCAGTCCTCAAGAGACCCAGTACTTC.

This clone occurred once. J is TRBJ1-6 and V is TRBV10-3; the D is unclear. The CDR3 is 13 residues long. Deletions cut 2 bases from V and 8 bases from J, with 7 bases between. The germline V gene has CDR1 ENHRY and CDR2 SYGVKD. The CDR3 DNA reads TGTGCCATCAGTGAGCGGTCGGATTCACCCCTCCACTTT. This translates into CAISERSDSPLHF.

The chain has TRBV11-2 and TRBJ2-7; weak D call: TRBD1 (5 bases). The V and J ends lost 0 bases and 3 bases respectively, with 18 bases between them. Germline V lookup: CDR1 SGHAT, CDR2 FQNNGV. This CDR3 has 17 residues. The CDR3 is CASSLEAPLGHGYEQYF. CDR3 nucleotide sequence: TGTGCCAGCAGCTTAGAAGCCCCCTTGGGGCACGGCTACGAGCAGTACTTC.

The V call is TRBV10-1, the J call TRBJ2-5; D gene unclear. Between the trimmed V and J ends, which lost 4 bases and 2 bases, there was a span of 8 bases. CDR1 is WNHNN, CDR2 SYGVQD, per germline (reference sequence). CDR3 size: 13 residues. The CDR3 loop reads CASSVLRQETQYF. In DNA, the CDR3 is TGCGCCAGCAGTGTGTTGCGTCAAGAGACCCAGTACTTC.

This clone appeared a few times. The chain has TRBV7-6 and TRBJ2-7; D might be TRBD2 (6 bases). Germline CDR1 SGHVS, CDR2 FNYEAQ. Trimming stripped 1 base from V and 3 bases from J, with 19 bases between. The CDR3 totals 17 residues. CDR3 sequence: CASSLVPRGLLHYEQYF. CDR3 in DNA: TGTGCCAGCAGCTTAGTACCACGGGGACTCCTCCACTACGAGCAGTACTTC.

Turning to this clone: An end of the junction does not agree with germline; a read error may underlie this. The gene calls are TRBV9 and TRBJ1-6; 9 bases map to TRBD1. The CDR3 contains 15 residues. Germline CDR1 is SGDLS and CDR2 is YYNGEE. The CDR3 nucleotides are TGTGCCAGCAACGTAGAGGGACAGGGAAACTCACCCCTCCACTTT. It translates to CASNVEGQGNSPLHF. The full variable domain, rest sourced from reference TRBV9 and TRBJ1-6, is DSGVTQTPKHLITATGQRVTLRCSPRSGDLSVYWYQQSLDQGLQFLIQYYNGEERAKGNILERFSAQQFPDLHSELNLSSLELGDSALYFCASNVEGQGNSPLHFGNGTRLTVT.

The chain employs TRBV9 and TRBJ1-3; no definite D call. Trimming took 0 bases from V and 2 from J, leaving 12 bases between them. Germline CDR1 reads SGDLS; CDR2 reads YYNGEE. The CDR3 has 16 residues. The CDR3 protein is CASSVEPRGAGNTIYF. The CDR3 coding sequence is TGTGCCAGCAGCGTAGAGCCCCGGGGAGCTGGAAACACCATATATTTT.

The chain couples TRBV5-4 to TRBJ2-4; 10 bases map to TRBD1. CDR3 size: 14 residues. The V and J ends lost 4 bases and 7 bases, in that order; junction bases with no gene match: 5. In germline, CDR1 is SGHNT, CDR2 YYREEE (reference sequence). CDR3 residues: CASSPGQGVNIQYF. CDR3 DNA: TGTGCCAGCAGCCCCGGACAGGGGGTCAACATTCAGTACTTC.

The chain carries TRBV5-1 and TRBJ2-1; the D is unclear. The CDR3 runs to 14 residues. In germline, CDR1 is SGHRS, CDR2 YFSETQ. Trimming took 4 bases from V and 8 from J, leaving 16 bases between them. CDR3 sequence reads: CASSPGVGLDEQFF. The CDR3 nucleotides are TGCGCCAGCAGCCCCGGAGTCGGGCTCGATGAGCAGTTCTTC.

This chain links TRBV7-6 with TRBJ2-2; D gene unclear. Per germline, CDR1 SGHVS and CDR2 FNYEAQ. V was cut by 1 base and J by 2 bases, with 11 bases left in between. The CDR3 runs to 16 residues. CDR3 sequence reads: CASSLDALPNTGELFF. The CDR3 bases are TGTGCCAGCAGCTTAGATGCACTTCCAAACACCGGGGAGCTGTTTTTT.

The gene calls are TRBV18 and TRBJ2-4; perhaps TRBD2 as D (6 bases). Per germline, CDR1 KGHSH and CDR2 LQKENI. The V gene lost 3 bases and the J gene lost 7 bases, with 13 bases spanning the gap. The CDR3 loop spans 14 amino acids. The CDR3 DNA reads TGTGCCAGCTCACCCCCGGAGGGTGGGAACATTCAGTACTTC. Residues: CASSPPEGGNIQYF.

The chain carries TRBV11-2 and TRBJ2-7; D gene uncertain. Trimming removed 1 base from V and 4 bases from J, with 17 bases in between. Germline V CDR1 and CDR2: SGHAT, FQNNGV. The CDR3 has 16 amino acids. The CDR3 DNA follows: TGTGCCAGCAGCTTAGTGAGGCTCCAACCCTTATACGAGCAGTACTTC. It encodes CASSLVRLQPLYEQYF.

This clone was seen once. The gene calls are TRBV6-5 and TRBJ2-1, with D possibly TRBD1 on 5 matching bases. From germline, CDR1 is MNHEY and CDR2 SVGAGI. CDR3 size: 15 residues. The V end lost 5 bases, the J end lost 9 bases, and 20 bases lay between the germline ends. CDR3: CASSVGRKVRGEQFF. Here the CDR3 DNA reads TGTGCCAGCAGTGTCGGTCGCAAGGTTAGGGGTGAGCAGTTCTTC.

The J gene is TRBJ2-5, the V gene TRBV6-5, with TRBD2 matching 8 bases. CDR3 size: 15 residues. Germline V CDR1 and CDR2: MNHEY, SVGAGI. Unmatched junction bases numbered 7, after V lost 7 bases and J lost 0 bases. CDR3 in amino acids: CASNPGGAYQETQYF. CDR3 bases: TGTGCCAGCAATCCGGGGGGGGCCTACCAAGAGACCCAGTACTTC.

This chain links TRBV6-1 with TRBJ1-6; D is uncertain. Trimming removed 5 bases from V and 8 bases from J, with 7 bases in between. This CDR3 region has 12 residues. Germline V gene lookup returns CDR1 MNHNS and CDR2 SASEGT. The CDR3, as DNA: TGTGCCAGCAGTACTCGGGATTCACCCCTCCACTTT. It is translated as CASSTRDSPLHF.

V is TRBV18 and J is TRBJ2-3; D uncertain. V shed 2 bases and J shed 1 base, with 7 bases lying between them. The CDR3 sequence is 14 residues long. The V gene's germline CDR1 is KGHSH and CDR2 LQKENI. CDR3 bases: TGTGCCAGCTCACCAGCGGTCCGCACAGATACGCAGTATTTT. Encoded protein: CASSPAVRTDTQYF.

The chain uses TRBV6-1 and TRBJ1-5, with D possibly being TRBD1 (5 bases). The V and J ends lost 4 bases and 0 bases respectively, with 10 bases between them. From germline, CDR1 is MNHNS and CDR2 SASEGT. This CDR3 is built from 15 residues. As DNA, the CDR3 is TGTGCCAGCAGTGTACCGGGGACTAGCAATCAGCCCCAGCATTTT. It codes for CASSVPGTSNQPQHF.

This clone showed up just once. The chain is built from TRBV18 and TRBJ1-3, with D maybe TRBD1 (5 bases). Between the trimmed V and J ends, which lost 5 bases and 4 bases, there was a span of 9 bases. Germline CDR1 KGHSH, CDR2 LQKENI. The CDR3 contains 13 residues. CDR3 nucleotides: TGTGCCAGCTCAACCCGGACAGGAAACACCATATATTTT. Its protein is CASSTRTGNTIYF.

As DNA, the CDR3 is TGTGCCAGCAGTTTCTCCTGGCCAGGAGTCTATGGCTACACCTTC. It specifies CASSFSWPGVYGYTF. The chain carries TRBV28 and TRBJ1-2; D unresolved. Per the germline V gene, CDR1 is MDHEN and CDR2 is SYDVKM. The CDR3 is 15 residues long. Trimming took off 3 bases at V and 4 bases at J, with 15 bases between the two ends.

The chain joins TRBV7-2 to TRBJ2-7; 9 bases align to TRBD2. The CDR3 totals 14 residues. Germline assignment: CDR1 SGHTA and CDR2 FQGNSA. Trimming at V came to 4 bases and at J to 2 bases, leaving 3 bases not matched to a gene. Here the CDR3 DNA reads TGTGCCAGCAGCTCACTAGCGGGCACCTACGAGCAGTACTTC. Residues: CASSSLAGTYEQYF.

The chain carries TRBV7-8 and TRBJ2-1, with D tentatively TRBD2 (5 bases). This CDR3 has 15 amino acids. The V end was cut by 0 bases, the J end by 8 bases, with 14 bases between. The germline V gene encodes CDR1 SGHVS and CDR2 FQNEAQ. CDR3 residues: CASSLALTSVDEQFF. The CDR3 nucleotides are TGTGCCAGCAGCTTAGCCCTCACTAGTGTCGATGAGCAGTTCTTC. Based on the CDR3 plus reference TRBV7-8 and TRBJ2-1, the full variable domain is GAGVSQSPRYKVAKRGQDVALRCDPISGHVSLFWYQQALGQGPEFLTYFQNEAQLDKSGLPSDRFFAERPEGSVSTLKIQRTQQEDSAVYLCASSLALTSVDEQFFGPGTRLTVL.

V usage is TRBV9 and J usage is TRBJ2-1; 8 positions agree with TRBD1. The V gene's germline CDR1 is SGDLS and CDR2 YYNGEE. With 4 bases clipped from V and 2 bases from J, the junction kept 5 bases outside the gene matches. The CDR3 spans 15 residues. As DNA, the CDR3 is TGTGCCAGCAGCAAAACAGGGGGTACCTACAATGAGCAGTTCTTC. Protein: CASSKTGGTYNEQFF.

The chain employs TRBV2 and TRBJ1-6, with 7 bases aligning to TRBD1. The V and J ends lost 6 bases and 9 bases, in that order; junction bases with no gene match: 11. Germline V lookup: CDR1 SNHLY, CDR2 FYNNEI. The length of the CDR3 is 15 residues. The CDR3 sequence is CASRGGGPRGSPLHF. Written as DNA, the CDR3 is TGTGCCAGCAGGGGAGGGGGCCCCAGGGGTTCACCCCTCCACTTT. The whole variable domain, remainder taken from reference TRBV2 and TRBJ1-6, is EPEVTQTPSHQVTQMGQEVILRCVPISNHLYFYWYRQILGQKVEFLVSFYNNEISEKSEIFDDQFSVERPDGSNFTLKIRSTKLEDSAMYFCASRGGGPRGSPLHFGNGTRLTVT.

The chain recombines TRBV6-1 with TRBJ1-4, with D unclear. This CDR3 has 14 residues. Germline CDR1 and CDR2: MNHNS and SASEGT. V lost 4 bases and J 8 bases, leaving 14 bases between the germline ends. The CDR3 nucleotides read TGTGCCAGCAGTGGGACCCGTGGTAACGAAAAACTGTTTTTT. Translation: CASSGTRGNEKLFF.

The chain employs TRBV10-3 and TRBJ2-7, with D perhaps given as TRBD1 or TRBD2 (7 bases each). Per germline, CDR1 ENHRY and CDR2 SYGVKD. The V end lost 10 bases, the J end lost 7 bases, and 23 bases lay between the germline ends. The CDR3 spans 14 residues. CDR3: CATWEGQFYEEQYF. The DNA for the CDR3 is TGTGCCACGTGGGAGGGACAGTTCTACGAGGAGCAGTACTTC.

The V and J genes are TRBV6-6 and TRBJ1-5; no firm D call. The CDR3 length is 14 residues. Per the germline V gene, CDR1 is MNHNY and CDR2 is SVGAGI (reference sequence). V was shortened by 8 bases and J by 5 bases, with 16 bases between the two germline ends. DNA of the CDR3: TGTGCCAGCGTGGAACTTAACGGGGATCAGCCCCAGCATTTT. This codes for CASVELNGDQPQHF.

The rearrangement links TRBV5-4 to TRBJ2-3, with D maybe TRBD2 (5 bases). CDR1 SGHNT and CDR2 YYREEE come from the germline V gene (reference sequence). This CDR3 is built from 16 residues. V dropped 6 bases and J dropped 0 bases, with 17 bases sitting between them. CDR3 residues: CASTPRTASSTDTQYF. The DNA for the CDR3 is TGTGCCAGCACCCCACGGACTGCATCTAGCACAGATACGCAGTATTTT. The full variable domain, rest sourced from reference TRBV5-4 and TRBJ2-3, is ETGVTQSPTHLIKTRGQQVTLRCSSQSGHNTVSWYQQALGQGPQFIFQYYREEENGRGNFPPRFSGLQFPNYSSELNVNALELDDSALYLCASTPRTASSTDTQYFGPGTRLTVL.

This sequence joins TRBV5-4 and TRBJ2-7, with a tentative D call TRBD1 (5 bases). The ends were cut back, 0 bases at V and 9 bases at J, with 13 bases in the middle. This CDR3 has 13 amino acids. Germline CDR1 and CDR2: SGHNT and YYREEE (reference sequence). DNA for the CDR3: TGTGCCAGCAGCTTGGGGATCGAAGGGGCGCAGTACTTC. Translating gives CASSLGIEGAQYF.

This chain uses TRBV7-2 with TRBJ2-2; TRBD2 is a possible D gene (6 bases). Looked up from germline, CDR1 is SGHTA and CDR2 is FQGNSA. The V and J ends lost 5 bases and 2 bases respectively, with 12 bases between them. The CDR3 is made up of 15 amino acids. The CDR3 region has the DNA TGTGCCAGCAGCCCAATGGGGGGAAACACCGGGGAGCTGTTTTTT. Translated: CASSPMGGNTGELFF.